This passage covers 2 T cell receptor beta chains from one sample sequenced in a study of blood T cell repertoires in COVID-19. The data were produced by immunoSEQ multiplex PCR, yet TCRdb's version contains in-frame clones alone and is incomplete. The profile shows just over 300,000 clones, 80% to 90% of them singletons. The sample comprised PBMCs or T cells enriched from blood (not recorded which). These receptors all stem from a man aged 25 to 40 who had recovered from COVID-19.

This clone was detected once. V and J are TRBV14 and TRBJ1-1, with D uncertain. V lost 0 bases, J lost 4 bases, and 9 bases lay in between. The CDR3 covers 14 residues. CDR1 is SGHDN, CDR2 FVKESK, per germline. CDR3 sequence (DNA): TGTGCCAGCAGCCAAGACGTGGTGGCCACTGAAGCTTTCTTT. Translation gives CASSQDVVATEAFF.

The chain carries TRBV3-1 (or the pseudogene TRBV3-2) and TRBJ2-3; 8 bases fit TRBD2. Germline V gives CDR1 LGHDT, CDR2 YNNKEL (reference sequence). The ends lost 3 bases at V and 5 bases at J; junction bases unmatched: 7. The length of the CDR3 is 15 residues. CDR3 residues: CASSQPGGAKDTQYF. In nucleotides, the CDR3 is TGTGCCAGCAGCCAGCCGGGGGGGGCCAAAGATACGCAGTATTTT.